The TCR beta chain under discussion was sequenced for a study of CDR3 diversity in severe acne. TCRdb analysed the PCR reads with MiXCR anew, one entry per CDR3 protein. The sample consists of around 85,000 distinct CDR3 sequences, about 53% of them appearing once. Germline CDR1 and CDR2: KGHDR and SFDVKD. V was shortened by 4 bases and J by 4 bases, with 15 bases between the two germline ends. CDR3 length: 15 residues. By share, this clonotype ranks as medium-sized (0.01 to 0.1%). The rearrangement uses TRBV24-1 and TRBJ2-5; a weak D match, TRBD1 (6 bases). The sequenced material came from blood. The sequence came from a male donor with severe acne vulgaris. The CDR3 bases are TGTGCCACCAGTGACATACCGGGACACGGAGAGACCCAGTACTTC. Encoded protein: CATSDIPGHGETQYF.